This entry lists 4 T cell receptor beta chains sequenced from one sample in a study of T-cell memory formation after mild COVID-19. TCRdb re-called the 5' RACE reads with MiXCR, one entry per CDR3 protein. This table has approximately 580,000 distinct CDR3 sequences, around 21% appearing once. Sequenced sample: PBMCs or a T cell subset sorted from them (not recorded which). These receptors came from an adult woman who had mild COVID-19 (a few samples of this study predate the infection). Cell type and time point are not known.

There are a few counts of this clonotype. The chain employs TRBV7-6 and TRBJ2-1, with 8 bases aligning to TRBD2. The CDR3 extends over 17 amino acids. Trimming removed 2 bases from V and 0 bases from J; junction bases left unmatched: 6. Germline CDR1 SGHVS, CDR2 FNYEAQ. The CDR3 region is CASSLRGSGSSYNEQFF. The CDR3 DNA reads TGTGCCAGCAGCTTAAGGGGGAGCGGGAGCTCCTACAATGAGCAGTTCTTC.

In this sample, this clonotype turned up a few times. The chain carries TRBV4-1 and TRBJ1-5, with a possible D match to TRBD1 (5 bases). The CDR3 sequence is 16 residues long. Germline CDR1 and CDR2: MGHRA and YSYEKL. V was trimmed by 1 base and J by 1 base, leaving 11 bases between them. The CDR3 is CASSQGWGLSNQPQHF. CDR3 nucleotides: TGCGCCAGCAGCCAAGGGTGGGGCCTCAGCAATCAGCCCCAGCATTTT.

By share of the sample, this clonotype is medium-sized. For the CDR3, the DNA is TGCAGTGCTGGGTCTAGCGGGAGTTCCTACGAGCAGTACTTC. Protein sequence: CSAGSSGSSYEQYF. This chain uses TRBV20-1 with TRBJ2-7, with TRBD2 matching over 10 bases. Germline V gene sequence: CDR1 DFQATT, CDR2 SNEGSKA (reference sequence). V gave up 5 bases and J gave up 1 base; unmatched junction bases: 5. The CDR3 contains 14 residues.

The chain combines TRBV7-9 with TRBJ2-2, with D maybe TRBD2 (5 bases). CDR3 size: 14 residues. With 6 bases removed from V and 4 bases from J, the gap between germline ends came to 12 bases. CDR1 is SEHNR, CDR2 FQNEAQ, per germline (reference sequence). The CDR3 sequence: CASRLDTFTGELFF. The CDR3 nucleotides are TGTGCCAGCAGACTAGACACTTTCACCGGGGAGCTGTTTTTT.